This TCR beta chain is drawn from a study of blood T cell repertoires in COVID-19. The CDR3 runs 15 residues. Germline CDR1 is MNHNS and CDR2 is SASEGT. Deletions cut 0 bases from V and 5 bases from J, with 11 bases between. Repertoires were generated with immunoSEQ multiplex PCR, while TCRdb's copy carries only in-frame clones and drops some. The table records under 200,000 clones, 75% to 85% of them present only once. This clonotype originated in a man between 60 and 75 years old with acute or convalescent COVID-19. The chain uses TRBV6-1 and TRBJ1-5, with D possibly TRBD1 on 5 matching bases. What was sequenced was peripheral blood. The CDR3 coding sequence is TGTGCCAGCAGTGAAGCGCAGGGCAGACATCAGCCCCAGCATTTT. Its protein product is CASSEAQGRHQPQHF.